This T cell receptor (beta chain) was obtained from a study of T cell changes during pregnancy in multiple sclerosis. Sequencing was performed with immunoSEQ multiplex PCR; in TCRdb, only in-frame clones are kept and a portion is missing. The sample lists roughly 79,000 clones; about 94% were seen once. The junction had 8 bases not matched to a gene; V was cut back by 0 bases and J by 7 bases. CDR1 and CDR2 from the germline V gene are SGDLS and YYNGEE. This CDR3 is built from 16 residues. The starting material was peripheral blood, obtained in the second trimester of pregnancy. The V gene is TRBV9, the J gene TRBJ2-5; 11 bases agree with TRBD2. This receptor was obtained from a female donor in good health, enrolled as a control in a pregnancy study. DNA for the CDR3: TGTGCCAGCAGCGTAGGGACTAGCGGGCACTATGGGACCCAGTACTTC. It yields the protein CASSVGTSGHYGTQYF.